Below are 31 T cell receptor beta chains sequenced from a single sample in a study of T cell responses to AZD1222 COVID-19 vaccine. The method was immunoSEQ multiplex PCR; TCRdb's version includes in-frame clones alone and lacks a portion of them. The table records some 92,000 clones, 85% to 90% of them present only once. The specimen comprised peripheral blood, sampled on day 0 of AZD1222 vaccination. Receptor source: an adult in good health.

Written as DNA, the CDR3 is TGTGCCAGCCGGGGACAGGGGAATTCACCCCTCCACTTT. This gives the protein CASRGQGNSPLHF. The chain combines TRBV18 with TRBJ1-6, with 10 positions matching TRBD1. The V segment lost 8 bases and the J segment 7 bases; nucleotides outside the gene matches: 2. The CDR3 loop spans 13 amino acids. Germline CDR1 is KGHSH and CDR2 is LQKENI.

The chain joins TRBV6-4 to TRBJ2-3; 15 nucleotides line up with TRBD2. The germline CDR1 and CDR2 sequences are MRHNA and SNTAGT. Trimming at V came to 5 bases and at J to 5 bases, leaving 5 bases not matched to a gene. The CDR3 runs to 16 residues. The CDR3 loop is CASSLGLAGGGDTQYF. CDR3 DNA sequence: TGTGCCAGCAGTTTGGGACTAGCGGGAGGCGGAGATACGCAGTATTTT.

V and J are TRBV6-5 and TRBJ2-7; 10 nucleotides agree with TRBD1. V lost 1 base and J lost 4; bases outside the gene matches: 4. Per germline, CDR1 MNHEY and CDR2 SVGAGI. The CDR3 has 15 residues. The CDR3 spells CASSYFPGQGYEQYF. In DNA, the CDR3 is TGTGCCAGCAGTTACTTTCCGGGACAGGGGTACGAGCAGTACTTC.

The rearrangement joins TRBV24-1 to TRBJ2-1; 7 bases align to TRBD2. The CDR3 runs 17 residues. Germline CDR1 and CDR2: KGHDR and SFDVKD. V dropped 6 bases and J dropped 0; count of bases not matched to a gene: 10. CDR3 region: CATSKPGLRSSYNEQFF. The CDR3 DNA follows: TGTGCCACCAGTAAACCGGGACTAAGGAGCTCCTACAATGAGCAGTTCTTC.

This chain connects TRBV28 to TRBJ2-5; D might be TRBD2 (5 bases). V lost 5 bases and J 6 bases, leaving 13 bases between the germline ends. Looked up from germline, CDR1 is MDHEN and CDR2 is SYDVKM. The CDR3 runs to 13 residues. The chain's CDR3 is CASSRTSLKTQYF. In DNA form, the CDR3 reads TGTGCCAGCAGTCGCACTAGTTTGAAGACCCAGTACTTC.

The rearrangement links TRBV28 to TRBJ1-1; TRBD1 matches at 7 bases. Per germline, CDR1 MDHEN and CDR2 SYDVKM. After removal of 7 bases from V and 4 bases from J, the junction contained 3 bases not matched to a gene. The CDR3 covers 12 residues. The chain's CDR3 is CASITGATEAFF. In DNA, the CDR3 is TGTGCCAGCATCACAGGGGCCACTGAAGCTTTCTTT.

This clone was seen a handful of times. V usage is TRBV7-9 and J usage is TRBJ2-1, with 12 positions matching TRBD1. Germline assignment: CDR1 SEHNR and CDR2 FQNEAQ (reference sequence). This CDR3 has 17 amino acids. V shed 4 bases and J 0 bases; nucleotides not matched to a gene: 4. In DNA form, the CDR3 reads TGTGCCAGCAGCTCCCGGGACAGGGGGCTCTCCTACAATGAGCAGTTCTTC. This translates into CASSSRDRGLSYNEQFF.

This chain joins TRBV4-1 and TRBJ1-3, with a weak D call TRBD1 (5 bases). This CDR3 spans 15 amino acids. Germline V lookup: CDR1 MGHRA, CDR2 YSYEKL. V lost 6 bases and J 0 bases, leaving 12 bases between the germline ends. In nucleotides, the CDR3 is TGCGCCAGCAGATTTCAACAGGCCTCTGGAAACACCATATATTTT. Its translation: CASRFQQASGNTIYF.

Only one count was recorded for this clone. The chain joins TRBV27 to TRBJ2-7, with D uncertain. Trimming removed 5 bases from V and 3 bases from J, with 8 bases in between. CDR1 and CDR2 (germline): MNHEY, SMNVEV (reference sequence). There are 12 residues in the CDR3. The CDR3 DNA is TGTGCCAGCAGTCCGAGACTCTACGAGCAGTACTTC. Protein product: CASSPRLYEQYF.

The chain joins TRBV12-5 to TRBJ2-5; 7 bases map to TRBD1. CDR1 and CDR2 from the germline V gene are LGHNT and FRNRAP. The CDR3 has 14 amino acids. Germline trimming cut 3 bases from V and 2 bases from J; bases unmatched to any gene: 3. The CDR3 region is CASGFGDSQETQYF. CDR3 nucleotides: TGTGCTAGTGGTTTTGGGGACAGTCAAGAGACCCAGTACTTC.

The chain uses TRBV4-1 and TRBJ1-5; D unresolved. Germline CDR1 reads MGHRA; CDR2 reads YSYEKL. V lost 1 base to trimming and J lost 1 base, with 5 bases between them. CDR3 length equals 14 residues. The CDR3 here is CASSQGWSNQPQHF. In DNA form, the CDR3 reads TGCGCCAGCAGCCAAGGCTGGAGCAATCAGCCCCAGCATTTT.

The chain joins TRBV30 to TRBJ2-1; 8 bases align to TRBD2. After removal of 2 bases from V and 9 bases from J, the junction contained 12 bases not matched to a gene. Germline V lookup: CDR1 GTSNPN, CDR2 SVGIG (reference sequence). The CDR3 is made up of 15 amino acids. CDR3 in DNA: TGTGCCTGGAGTCCGCCCGGGACTAGTAGTGGTGAGCAGTTCTTC. Encoded protein: CAWSPPGTSSGEQFF.

CDR3 in amino acids: CAISENQGRGSTEAFF. The DNA of the CDR3 is TGTGCCATCAGTGAAAATCAGGGTAGGGGGAGCACTGAAGCTTTCTTT. The chain is built from TRBV10-3 and TRBJ1-1; possible D gene TRBD1, 6 bases. The CDR3 runs to 16 residues. V lost 3 bases and J lost 4, with 18 bases in between. Germline values: CDR1 ENHRY, CDR2 SYGVKD.

V gene TRBV5-4 combines with J gene TRBJ2-3; D unclear. Deletions cut 4 bases from V and 1 base from J, with 7 bases between. The CDR3 contains 13 residues. Germline CDR1 is SGHNT and CDR2 is YYREEE (reference sequence). Here the CDR3 DNA reads TGTGCCAGCAGCCTCCCCCGCACAGATACGCAGTATTTT. This codes for CASSLPRTDTQYF.

The chain links TRBV11-2 to TRBJ1-4; D ambiguous. This CDR3 has 12 amino acids. Germline CDR1 SGHAT, CDR2 FQNNGV. Trimming pared 4 bases from V and 8 bases from J, leaving 8 bases between. CDR3: CASSYMGEKLFF. CDR3 DNA sequence: TGTGCCAGCAGCTATATGGGGGAAAAACTGTTTTTT.

The V and J genes are TRBV6-1 and TRBJ1-5, with TRBD1 matching 8 bases. J gave up 3 bases and V 6 bases, and 1 base lay outside the gene matches. CDR1 and CDR2 from the germline V gene are MNHNS and SASEGT. CDR3 length equals 13 residues. The CDR3 is CASRDRDNQPQHF. As DNA, the CDR3 is TGTGCCAGCAGGGACAGGGACAATCAGCCCCAGCATTTT.

The chain employs TRBV6-1 and TRBJ1-2, with 8 bases aligning to TRBD1. Per the germline V gene, CDR1 is MNHNS and CDR2 is SASEGT. This CDR3 is 15 amino acids long. Trimming took 3 bases from V and 4 from J; bases not matched to a gene: 7. CDR3 in amino acids: CASSERAGGPYGYTF. CDR3 sequence (DNA): TGTGCCAGCAGTGAGAGAGCAGGGGGCCCCTATGGCTACACCTTC.

Worth noting for this clone: Sequence at one end of the junction differs from germline and may be a read error. This chain connects TRBV7-7 to TRBJ2-3; a possible D gene is TRBD1 (7 bases). Germline values: CDR1 SSHAT, CDR2 FNYEAQ (reference sequence). CDR3 length equals 16 residues. Here the CDR3 DNA reads TGTGCTAGCAGCTTAGGGGGCACTAGCTCCACAGATACGCAGTATTTT. It is translated as CASSLGGTSSTDTQYF. The whole variable domain, remainder taken from reference TRBV7-7 and TRBJ2-3, is GAGVSQSPRYKVTKRGQDVTLRCDPISSHATLYWYQQALGQGPEFLTYFNYEAQPDKSGLPSDRFSAERPEGSISTLTIQRTEQRDSAMYRCASSLGGTSSTDTQYFGPGTRLTVL.

The chain is built from TRBV9 and TRBJ2-1; possibly TRBD1 for D (7 bases). This CDR3 contains 16 residues. V shed 2 bases and J shed 0 bases, with 12 bases lying between them. Looked up from germline, CDR1 is SGDLS and CDR2 is YYNGEE. The CDR3 reads CASSVAGQTSYNEQFF. CDR3 in DNA: TGTGCCAGCAGCGTGGCGGGACAGACCTCCTACAATGAGCAGTTCTTC.

The chain links TRBV18 to TRBJ2-7; 11 bases line up with TRBD1. Trimming took 6 bases from V and 6 from J; bases not matched to a gene: 10. Germline V gene data show CDR1 as KGHSH and CDR2 as LQKENI. The CDR3 totals 15 residues. Here the CDR3 reads CASSLPGQGVGEQYF. For the CDR3, the DNA is TGTGCCAGCTCTCTCCCGGGACAGGGGGTAGGCGAGCAGTACTTC.

This chain uses TRBV20-1 with TRBJ2-2; 9 bases are a match to TRBD2. This CDR3 comprises 15 residues. Germline CDR1 and CDR2: DFQATT and SNEGSKA (reference sequence). V was clipped by 3 bases and J by 3 bases; unmatched bases: 5. The CDR3 bases are TGCAGTGCTAGTATAGCGGGAGACGACACCGGGGAGCTGTTTTTT. Its translation is CSASIAGDDTGELFF.

The CDR3 DNA is TGTGCCACCAGTAAGGGAGTTGGAAATCAGCCCCAGCATTTT. This encodes CATSKGVGNQPQHF. J is TRBJ1-5 and V is TRBV15; D ambiguous. V was pared by 6 bases and J by 4 bases, with 13 bases between. The CDR3 runs to 14 residues. Germline lookup yields CDR1 LNHNV and CDR2 YYDKDF (reference sequence).

The chain links TRBV10-3 to TRBJ1-2, with TRBD1 matching over 9 bases. V shed 3 bases and J 4 bases; nucleotides not matched to a gene: 6. The CDR3 length is 15 residues. Germline loops: CDR1 ENHRY, CDR2 SYGVKD. CDR3 in amino acids: CAISEGDRETYGYTF. CDR3 bases: TGTGCCATCAGTGAAGGGGACAGGGAGACCTATGGCTACACCTTC.

This clone is a singleton in its sample. This chain uses TRBV5-1 with TRBJ1-2; 7 bases line up with TRBD1. The CDR3 consists of 16 residues. V lost 6 bases to trimming and J lost 2 bases; unmatched junction nucleotides: 13. CDR1 and CDR2 (germline): SGHRS, YFSETQ. The CDR3 spells CASTVRTGVSNYGYTF. CDR3 DNA sequence: TGCGCCAGCACAGTCCGAACAGGGGTATCAAACTATGGCTACACCTTC.

The chain links TRBV4-1 to TRBJ1-2; no reliable D call. The CDR3 runs 14 residues. The germline V gene has CDR1 MGHRA and CDR2 YSYEKL. Trimming removed 4 bases at V and 4 bases at J, with 13 bases between. This CDR3 is CASSLSLDTYGYTF. The DNA of the CDR3 is TGCGCCAGCAGCCTTTCCCTCGACACCTATGGCTACACCTTC.

This clone was counted a single time. V is TRBV30 and J is TRBJ2-1, with 8 bases that match TRBD2. CDR3 length: 13 amino acids. Per the germline V gene, CDR1 is GTSNPN and CDR2 is SVGIG (reference sequence). The trim removed 2 bases at V and 13 bases at J, leaving 10 bases unmatched. The CDR3 DNA sequence: TGTGCCTGGAGTCCCGAGAAAGCGGGAGTACAGTTCTTC. Residues: CAWSPEKAGVQFF.

This clone was seen a single time. A read error may account for a junction end that differs from germline. The chain links TRBV5-8 to TRBJ1-2; the D is unclear. The V gene's germline CDR1 is SGHTS and CDR2 YDEGEE. CDR3 length: 10 residues. In nucleotides, the CDR3 is TGTGCCAGCAGCCAATACAAGGTCCTCTTC. Protein: CASSQYKVLF.

The chain couples TRBV5-1 to TRBJ1-2, with D perhaps TRBD1 (5 bases). The CDR3 extends over 16 amino acids. The germline V gene encodes CDR1 SGHRS and CDR2 YFSETQ. V lost 2 bases and J 4 bases, leaving 18 bases between the germline ends. The CDR3 nucleotides read TGCGCCAGCAGCTTATTACTCCGGGGTGGGGGCTATGGCTACACCTTC. Its translation: CASSLLLRGGGYGYTF.

This clone has just a few counts. This rearrangement joins TRBV7-2 to TRBJ2-7, with D uncertain. Germline V gene sequence: CDR1 SGHTA, CDR2 FQGNSA. V shed 5 bases and J shed 3 bases, with 14 bases lying between them. The CDR3 spans 14 residues. The CDR3 spells CASSPNQINYEQYF. The CDR3 DNA follows: TGTGCCAGCAGCCCCAATCAAATCAACTACGAGCAGTACTTC.

The genes are TRBV6-5 and TRBJ2-3; D is perhaps TRBD1 or TRBD2 (5 bases each). The CDR3 totals 14 residues. With 0 bases removed from V and 4 bases from J, the gap between germline ends came to 8 bases. Germline V CDR1 and CDR2: MNHEY, SVGAGI. In nucleotides, the CDR3 is TGTGCCAGCAGTTACTCGAGGGACGCAGATACGCAGTATTTT. It codes for CASSYSRDADTQYF.

The rearrangement uses TRBV7-3 and TRBJ2-2; D unclear. This CDR3 is built from 16 residues. V dropped 5 bases and J dropped 2 bases, with 15 bases sitting between them. Germline V gene data show CDR1 as SGHTA and CDR2 as FQGTGA. The CDR3 region is CASSALTGLNTGELFF. CDR3 DNA: TGTGCCAGCAGCGCCTTGACGGGTCTTAACACCGGGGAGCTGTTTTTT.